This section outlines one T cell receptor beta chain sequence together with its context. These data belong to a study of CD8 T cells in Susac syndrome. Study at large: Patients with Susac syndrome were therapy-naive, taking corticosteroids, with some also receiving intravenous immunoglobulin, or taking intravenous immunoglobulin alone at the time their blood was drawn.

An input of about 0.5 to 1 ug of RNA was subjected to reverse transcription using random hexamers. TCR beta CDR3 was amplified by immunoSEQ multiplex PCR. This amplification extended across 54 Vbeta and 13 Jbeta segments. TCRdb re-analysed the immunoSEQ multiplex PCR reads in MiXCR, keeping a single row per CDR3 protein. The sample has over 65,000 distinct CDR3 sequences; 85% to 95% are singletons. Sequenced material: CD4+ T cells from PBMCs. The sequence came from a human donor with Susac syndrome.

This CDR3 reads CASSHPSAGPASGRLNEQFF. The CDR3 DNA reads as TGTGCCAGCAGCCATCCCTCGGCAGGGCCGGCTAGCGGGAGGTTAAATGAGCAGTTCTTC. V and J are TRBV3-1 and TRBJ2-1; 11 positions agree with TRBD2. Germline V gene data show CDR1 as LGHDT and CDR2 as YNNKEL (reference sequence). The length of the CDR3 is 20 residues. J gave up 7 bases and V 3 bases, and 20 bases lay outside the gene matches.